This TCR beta chain appears in the sequencing data of a study of shared clonotypes between healthy human individuals. Findings and limits, study-wide: How much donors shared clonotypes was expected to be affected by sequencing depth.

With respect to this clone: Its antigen is as yet unknown.

The table came from immunoSEQ multiplex PCR; TCRdb's copy has only in-frame clones and leaves some out. The table has about 2.4 million clones, under 95% seen once. Sequenced input: naive CD4+ T cells from PBMCs. The subset: CD45RA+ positively selected. This receptor was obtained from a man aged 18 to 30 in good health. Some clones in this sample may be carry-over from other donors' samples.

Here the CDR3 DNA reads TGTGCCAGCAGTTGGGCCGCCACCTACGAGCAGTACTTC. Amino acids: CASSWAATYEQYF. This chain joins TRBV28 and TRBJ2-7; D not certain. Germline lookup yields CDR1 MDHEN and CDR2 SYDVKM. This CDR3 contains 13 residues. Trimming stripped 4 bases from V and 2 bases from J, with 9 bases between.